The clone carrying this T cell receptor (beta chain) showed up many times. What it binds is unknown. The TCRbeta library incorporated unique molecular identifiers. TCRdb re-analysed the PCR reads in MiXCR, keeping a single row per CDR3 protein. The sample lists roughly 32,000 distinct CDR3 sequences; about 6.8% were seen once. This sample was taken from a study of T-cell reconstitution after alpha-beta-depleted transplantation in children. Whole-study findings and limits: The authors attributed T-cell counts and diversity one year after transplant mostly to newly produced T cells. After transplant, at about two months, alpha-beta T cells were reportedly derived from several hundred expanded graft clones. It was surviving recipient T cells and thymic progenitors that gave some patients high TCRbeta diversity at day 60.

Trimming took 1 base from V and 6 from J, leaving 14 bases between them. CDR1 LGHNA and CDR2 YNFKEQ come from the germline V gene. The CDR3 spans 15 residues. The receptor was isolated from a child under two years old who had a stem cell transplant for acute myeloid leukemia, so the T cells may come from the graft donor. Sequencing used peripheral blood, obtained 60 days after TCRalphabeta/CD19-depleted stem cell transplant. The chain employs TRBV4-2 and TRBJ2-3, with D perhaps TRBD2 (6 bases). DNA for the CDR3: TGTGCCAGCAGCCAAGTGCTTAGCGGCCGGGATACGCAGTATTTT. It encodes CASSQVLSGRDTQYF.